The 27 T cell receptor beta chains below were found in one sample sequenced in a study of beta chain features in type 1 diabetes. Isolated RNA was reverse transcribed in full, so expressed TCRB transcripts were sequenced. TCRdb's table, derived via immunoSEQ multiplex PCR, lists solely in-frame clones and lacks some. The data hold about 240,000 clones, with 25% to 30% observed a single time. The specimen was central memory CD4+ T cells from blood. The receptor source for this set is a man aged 30 to 45 in good health.

This clone was picked up a small number of times. The chain uses TRBV11-2 and TRBJ2-3; TRBD1 is a possible D gene (6 bases). The CDR3 loop spans 12 amino acids. The germline V gene encodes CDR1 SGHAT and CDR2 FQNNGV. Trimming cost V 0 bases and J 11 bases, with 9 bases left between them. CDR3 nucleotide sequence: TGTGCCAGCAGCTTAGAAGGGGGACAGCAGTATTTT. Translation gives CASSLEGGQQYF.

This chain joins TRBV23-1 and TRBJ2-7; D might be TRBD1 (5 bases). TRBV23-1 belongs to the ORF category, with a function that is uncertain. Trimming shortened V by 3 bases and J by 3 bases, and 9 bases separated the two germline ends. CDR3 length: 13 residues. The CDR3 region has the DNA TGCGCCAGCAGTCATCCGACAGACTACGAGCAGTACTTC. Translating it yields CASSHPTDYEQYF.

This chain uses TRBV6-5 with TRBJ2-1, with 10 positions matching TRBD1. Looked up from germline, CDR1 is MNHEY and CDR2 is SVGAGI. The J segment lost 2 bases and the V segment lost 6 bases, leaving 4 bases of the junction unmatched. The CDR3 has 15 amino acids. CDR3: CASRRGQGTYNEQFF. CDR3 DNA sequence: TGTGCCAGCAGAAGGGGACAGGGGACCTACAATGAGCAGTTCTTC.

The table lists this clone with a few counts. V gene TRBV6-6 combines with J gene TRBJ1-2; D is ambiguous. CDR3 length: 14 amino acids. With 2 bases removed from V and 2 bases from J, the gap between germline ends came to 9 bases. Germline V gene data show CDR1 as MNHNY and CDR2 as SVGAGI (reference sequence). The CDR3 DNA follows: TGTGCCAGCAGTTACCGGCAGGAGAACTATGGCTACACCTTC. As protein: CASSYRQENYGYTF.

This clone was counted between two and nine times. The V gene is TRBV12-2, the J gene TRBJ2-2; the table gives TRBD2 as D, unverified against the DNA. TRBV12-2 is designated a pseudogene. The CDR3 totals 15 residues. The CDR3 nucleotides read TGTGCAAGTCGCTCCCGGACTAGCGGGACCGGGGAGCTGTTTTTT. Translating gives CASRSRTSGTGELFF.

The CDR3 sequence: CASSRQDHGSEAFF. The DNA of the CDR3 is TGTGCCAGCAGCCGACAGGACCACGGTTCTGAAGCTTTCTTT. This chain joins TRBV5-4 and TRBJ1-1; tentatively, D is TRBD1 (6 bases). The ends were cut back, 4 bases at V and 6 bases at J, with 16 bases in the middle. Germline V CDR1 and CDR2: SGHNT, YYREEE (reference sequence). CDR3 size: 14 residues.

The gene calls are TRBV25-1 and TRBJ2-1, with 8 bases lining up with TRBD1. Germline CDR1 is MGHDK and CDR2 is SYGVNS. The CDR3 length is 16 residues. The junction had 10 bases not matched to a gene; V was cut back by 4 bases and J by 5 bases. Here the CDR3 reads CASSGPGTGRHNEQFF. The CDR3 DNA follows: TGTGCCAGCAGTGGACCCGGGACAGGCCGACACAATGAGCAGTTCTTC.

This chain connects TRBV14 to TRBJ2-3; a weak D match, TRBD2 (5 bases). Trimming pared 5 bases from V and 4 bases from J, leaving 7 bases between. This CDR3 has 12 amino acids. Germline assignment: CDR1 SGHDN and CDR2 FVKESK. The CDR3 DNA reads as TGTGCCAGCAGCGGGGAGTCAGATACGCAGTATTTT. Translation: CASSGESDTQYF.

The rearrangement joins TRBV7-2 to TRBJ1-3, with 11 bases lining up with TRBD1. The CDR3 contains 15 residues. From germline, CDR1 is SGHTA and CDR2 FQGNSA. V was clipped by 4 bases and J by 4 bases; unmatched bases: 3. CDR3 sequence: CASSSRTGGGNTIYF. The DNA of the CDR3 is TGTGCCAGCAGCTCGAGGACAGGGGGCGGAAACACCATATATTTT.

The chain links TRBV5-1 to TRBJ2-1, with D unclear. This CDR3 is built from 12 residues. Germline V gives CDR1 SGHRS, CDR2 YFSETQ. V was trimmed by 4 bases and J by 6 bases, leaving 8 bases between them. In nucleotides, the CDR3 is TGCGCCAGCAGCCCGCGGCTCAATGAGCAGTTCTTC. It specifies CASSPRLNEQFF.

This clone was found a few times. Other DNA sequences of this sample code for an identical CDR3. V gene TRBV7-9 combines with J gene TRBJ2-5; D ambiguous. Germline CDR1 SEHNR, CDR2 FQNEAQ (reference sequence). The CDR3 covers 14 residues. V was shortened by 1 base and J by 1 base, with 7 bases between the two germline ends. The CDR3 sequence is CASSLGRSQETQYF. The CDR3 nucleotides are TGTGCCAGCAGCTTAGGGCGGTCCCAAGAGACCCAGTACTTC.

The rearrangement uses TRBV6-5 and TRBJ2-7, with D tentatively TRBD2 (7 bases). Germline CDR1 reads MNHEY; CDR2 reads SVGAGI. V was shortened by 8 bases and J by 3 bases, with 17 bases between the two germline ends. The CDR3 loop spans 14 amino acids. The CDR3 loop reads CASGKNREGYEQYF. In DNA form, the CDR3 reads TGTGCCAGCGGGAAAAACAGGGAGGGCTACGAGCAGTACTTC.

This chain connects TRBV6-6 to TRBJ1-1; D possibly corresponds to TRBD1 (6 bases). The V and J ends lost 11 bases and 6 bases respectively, with 13 bases between them. The length of the CDR3 is 11 residues. Germline values: CDR1 MNHNY, CDR2 SVGAGI (reference sequence). CDR3 nucleotides: TGTGCCGGTAGGGGGGAAGCTGAAGCTTTCTTT. It translates to CAGRGEAEAFF.

V is TRBV7-2 and J is TRBJ2-4, with D hard to call. The germline V gene encodes CDR1 SGHTA and CDR2 FQGNSA. The CDR3 runs to 15 residues. V lost 8 bases and J lost 6, with 20 bases in between. CDR3 DNA: TGTGCCAGCGGCCATTTTCTCAATACCGGAAACATTCAGTACTTC. It codes for CASGHFLNTGNIQYF.

This clone came up a few times. The genes are TRBV5-5 and TRBJ2-5; D is ambiguous. V lost 0 bases to trimming and J lost 1 base, with 10 bases between them. Germline CDR1 is SGHKS and CDR2 is YYEKEE (reference sequence). The CDR3 runs 15 residues. CDR3 protein: CASSLAVSPQETQYF. The CDR3 DNA follows: TGTGCCAGCAGCTTGGCCGTTAGCCCCCAAGAGACCCAGTACTTC.

This clone appeared a few times. The chain is built from TRBV7-2 and TRBJ2-2; possible D gene TRBD2, 6 bases. CDR3 length: 16 amino acids. The V end lost 5 bases, the J end lost 5 bases, and 18 bases lay between the germline ends. The germline CDR1 and CDR2 sequences are SGHTA and FQGNSA. The CDR3 loop reads CASSKSQAGPTGELFF. CDR3 in DNA: TGTGCCAGCAGCAAATCTCAGGCGGGACCAACCGGGGAGCTGTTTTTT.

CDR3 protein: CAWSRDRREQFF. DNA of the CDR3: TGTGCCTGGTCCCGGGACCGCCGGGAGCAGTTCTTC. The J gene is TRBJ2-1, the V gene TRBV30; D tentatively reads TRBD1 or TRBD2 (5 bases each). Trimming shortened V by 5 bases and J by 10 bases, and 15 bases separated the two germline ends. Germline values: CDR1 GTSNPN, CDR2 SVGIG (reference sequence). The CDR3 contains 12 residues.

There are a few counts of this clone. This chain links TRBV2 with TRBJ2-3; 10 bases are a match to TRBD2. CDR3 length: 15 residues. In germline, CDR1 is SNHLY, CDR2 FYNNEI. V lost 3 bases and J lost 5; bases outside the gene matches: 5. CDR3 protein: CASSELAGDGDTQYF. The CDR3 coding sequence is TGTGCCAGCAGTGAGCTAGCGGGGGATGGAGATACGCAGTATTTT.

This clone appeared a few times. The rearrangement uses TRBV27 and TRBJ1-2, with D possibly matching TRBD1 (5 bases). V gave up 4 bases and J gave up 2 bases, with 8 bases separating them. Germline loops: CDR1 MNHEY, CDR2 SMNVEV (reference sequence). The CDR3 sequence is 13 residues long. CDR3 region: CASSWGRNYGYTF. The CDR3 nucleotides are TGTGCCAGCAGTTGGGGACGGAACTATGGCTACACCTTC.

This clone was seen a handful of times. The chain uses TRBV30 and TRBJ2-6; D call uncertain. CDR3 length: 15 residues. Trimming pared 0 bases from V and 0 bases from J, leaving 6 bases between. Germline assignment: CDR1 GTSNPN and CDR2 SVGIG (reference sequence). CDR3 bases: TGTGCCTGGAGTGTGGGTCCCTCTGGGGCCAACGTCCTGACTTTC. Translating gives CAWSVGPSGANVLTF.

The J gene is TRBJ2-5, the V gene TRBV7-7; 10 positions agree with TRBD2. Germline V CDR1 and CDR2: SSHAT, FNYEAQ (reference sequence). The CDR3 has 15 residues. The V segment lost 2 bases and the J segment 5 bases; nucleotides outside the gene matches: 5. CDR3 protein: CASSLSSGSLETQYF. The CDR3 coding sequence is TGTGCCAGCAGCTTATCTAGCGGGAGTCTCGAGACCCAGTACTTC.

V gene TRBV7-2 combines with J gene TRBJ1-6; TRBD1 is a possible D gene (6 bases). Trimming took off 5 bases at V and 7 bases at J, with 12 bases between the two ends. The CDR3 length is 14 residues. Germline V CDR1 and CDR2: SGHTA, FQGNSA. The CDR3: CASSLGQRNSPLHF. The CDR3 region has the DNA TGTGCCAGCAGCCTAGGACAGAGAAATTCACCCCTCCACTTT.

With regard to this clone: The sample carries other DNA sequences with the same CDR3. V is TRBV29-1 and J is TRBJ2-2, with TRBD1 identical over 10 bases. From germline, CDR1 is SQVTM and CDR2 ANQGSEA. The junction had 4 bases not matched to a gene; V was cut back by 6 bases and J by 3 bases. The CDR3 is 14 residues long. The CDR3 spells CSVGQGGYTGELFF. The CDR3 DNA follows: TGCAGCGTAGGACAGGGGGGATACACCGGGGAGCTGTTTTTT.

The table lists this clone with a few counts. This rearrangement joins TRBV5-6 to TRBJ2-7; D may be TRBD1 or TRBD2 (5 bases each). The CDR3 spans 13 residues. V gave up 4 bases and J gave up 3 bases, with 11 bases separating them. Per the germline V gene, CDR1 is SGHDT and CDR2 is YYEEEE. The CDR3 DNA follows: TGTGCCAGCAGCGGGGACCTCAGCTACGAGCAGTACTTC. Protein sequence: CASSGDLSYEQYF.

Note on this clone: Other DNA sequences in the sample encode the same CDR3. The chain recombines TRBV30 with TRBJ2-5; D is uncertain. The length of the CDR3 is 11 residues. Trimming left V 0 bases short and J 5 bases short, with 4 bases between. From germline, CDR1 is GTSNPN and CDR2 SVGIG (reference sequence). The CDR3 nucleotides are TGTGCCTGGAGTGTAAGGGAGACCCAGTACTTC. As protein: CAWSVRETQYF.

The CDR3: CASSPGERGYTF. The CDR3 DNA sequence: TGTGCCAGCTCACCTGGAGAACGGGGCTACACCTTC. V and J are TRBV18 and TRBJ1-2, with D unclear. The germline gives CDR1 KGHSH, CDR2 LQKENI. V was pared by 3 bases and J by 8 bases, with 10 bases between. This CDR3 is built from 12 residues.

This rearrangement joins TRBV7-9 to TRBJ2-3; 7 positions agree with TRBD2. The CDR3 is made up of 15 amino acids. Germline values: CDR1 SEHNR, CDR2 FQNEAQ (reference sequence). V was pared by 5 bases and J by 8 bases, with 13 bases of the junction left unmatched. The CDR3 DNA sequence: TGTGCCAGCAGCCCCGGGCTAGCGGAGAGGGTTACGCAGTATTTT. It codes for CASSPGLAERVTQYF.